This entry is about one T cell receptor beta chain. The antigen is undetermined. These data are taken from a study of CD8 T cells in ankylosing spondylitis. Study outcomes and limitations: As reported, disease-linked clones showed significant enrichment in matched ankylosing spondylitis synovial fluid. CD8+ disease-linked clones were present at relatively low frequencies in blood. Ankylosing spondylitis blood appeared to carry a characteristic TCR beta motif of roughly eight highly homologous variants.

Preparation of TCR beta libraries was done by quantitative 5'-RACE with molecular barcodes. A single record per CDR3 protein comes from TCRdb applying MiXCR to the 5' RACE reads. In the table there are 150,000 to 200,000 distinct CDR3 sequences, over 10% of which are singletons. The germline V gene has CDR1 SGHTA and CDR2 FQGNSA. This CDR3 is built from 15 residues. The trim removed 5 bases at V and 5 bases at J, leaving 5 bases unmatched. V usage is TRBV7-2 and J usage is TRBJ1-3, with 11 bases aligning to TRBD1. The sample consisted of blood, either unsorted or a sorted T cell fraction (not recorded which). This sequence originates from a female donor with ankylosing spondylitis or in good health (not recorded which). DNA of the CDR3: TGTGCCAGCAGCGACGGACAGGGGGCTAGAAACACCATATATTTT. It encodes CASSDGQGARNTIYF.